This T cell receptor (beta chain) came from a study of post-analysis software for immune sequencing data. General study points: Roughly five TRBV segments appeared more often in patients than in controls, and TRBV5-6, TRBV5-1 and TRBV20-1 were among these. Comparison with controls showed significantly lower normalized Chao1 diversity in multiple sclerosis patients. Strong co-clustering by F measure linked samples that shared a preparation batch.

Only a few counts were recorded for this clonotype. Its cognate antigen is unknown. Germline trimming cut 0 bases from V and 11 bases from J; bases unmatched to any gene: 2. CDR1 and CDR2 from the germline V gene are MNHNS and SASEGT. CDR3 length: 12 amino acids. Unique molecular identifiers featured in each of the TCR beta cDNA libraries. A single record per CDR3 protein comes from TCRdb applying MiXCR to the PCR reads. The sample holds 650,000 to 900,000 distinct CDR3 sequences; under 60% are singletons and the top ten take roughly 5%. The source material was blood. The chain joins TRBV6-1 to TRBJ2-5, with 8 bases lining up with TRBD1. The TCR comes from a girl aged 10 to 17 with multiple sclerosis. In DNA form, the CDR3 reads TGTGCCAGCAGTGAAGCTGGACAGGGACAGTACTTC. Amino acids: CASSEAGQGQYF.